The rows below give T cell receptor beta chains drawn from one sample of a study of shared clonotypes between healthy human individuals. Clones were read by immunoSEQ multiplex PCR, and TCRdb kept only the in-frame ones, dropping some. The data contain a few hundred thousand clones, roughly 96% of them singletons. Specimen: memory CD8+ T cells sorted from blood. The receptors were sampled from a man aged 25-45 years in good health. Both conserved end residues are trimmed from each CDR3. Each record gives: V gene, D gene, CDR3 protein. A D gene is named only where the DNA matches it firmly.

v_gene: TRBV6-5; d_gene: TRBD1; CDR3aa: ASYDDRDYGYT
v_gene: TRBV7-9; d_gene: TRBD1; CDR3aa: ASSPGTVLDGYT
v_gene: TRBV5-1; d_gene: -; CDR3aa: ASSPLIFGGTNTEAF
v_gene: TRBV28; d_gene: TRBD1; CDR3aa: ASRKDRGLSNEKLF
v_gene: TRBV28; d_gene: -; CDR3aa: ASRGWTANYGYT
v_gene: TRBV9; d_gene: -; CDR3aa: ASSVVGGQQF
v_gene: TRBV28; d_gene: TRBD1; CDR3aa: ASSFRDRGQYEQY
v_gene: TRBV9; d_gene: -; CDR3aa: ASSPTLRRGETQY
v_gene: TRBV5-8; d_gene: -; CDR3aa: ASSPGGSKDTQY
v_gene: TRBV10-2; d_gene: -; CDR3aa: ASSELRERETQY
v_gene: TRBV27; d_gene: TRBD2; CDR3aa: ASSLTSGSEQY
v_gene: TRBV5-4; d_gene: -; CDR3aa: ASSLLLPGASGNTIY
v_gene: TRBV27; d_gene: TRBD2; CDR3aa: ASSFSGIYEQY
v_gene: TRBV11-2; d_gene: -; CDR3aa: ASSLVARKGPSNAYEQY
v_gene: TRBV7-2; d_gene: -; CDR3aa: ASSLAPRTYNEQF
v_gene: TRBV7-8; d_gene: -; CDR3aa: ASSLSSYNSPLH
v_gene: TRBV5-1; d_gene: -; CDR3aa: ASSLRFPGTPPDTQY